The next 30 T cell receptor beta chains were all read from a single sample in a study of CD4 T cells in relation to SARS-CoV-2 and coronaviruses. Their cognate antigens are unknown. Produced via immunoSEQ multiplex PCR; TCRdb's table is partial and in-frame only. The table records around 34,000 clones, roughly 73% of them present only once. Sequencing was performed on memory CD4+ T cells from PBMCs, cultured in vitro. The receptors shown here come from an adult with COVID-19.

This sequence joins TRBV2 and TRBJ2-3; 8 bases fit TRBD2. CDR3 length equals 17 residues. CDR1 and CDR2 from the germline V gene are SNHLY and FYNNEI. V dropped 7 bases and J dropped 1; count of bases not matched to a gene: 13. CDR3 bases: TGTGCCAGCATGCCAAGGACTAGCCCCAAACGCACAGATACGCAGTATTTT. Encoded protein: CASMPRTSPKRTDTQYF.

The V and J genes are TRBV2 and TRBJ2-1; 7 bases line up with TRBD1. The J segment lost 4 bases and the V segment lost 5 bases, leaving 5 bases of the junction unmatched. The CDR3 has 14 residues. Germline values: CDR1 SNHLY, CDR2 FYNNEI. The DNA of the CDR3 is TGTGCCAGCAGTACACCGGGACAGTACAATGAGCAGTTCTTC. The encoded protein is CASSTPGQYNEQFF.

The J gene is TRBJ1-6, the V gene TRBV12-3 or TRBV12-4, with 10 bases aligning to TRBD1. V gave up 6 bases and J gave up 9 bases; unmatched junction bases: 2. This CDR3 spans 13 amino acids. CDR3 loop: CASRTGGSSPLHF. The DNA for the CDR3 is TGTGCCAGCAGGACAGGGGGCAGTTCACCCCTCCACTTT.

The CDR3 sequence: CASSRVQPYNEQFF. In DNA, the CDR3 is TGTGCCAGCAGTAGAGTACAACCTTACAATGAGCAGTTCTTC. V and J are TRBV27 and TRBJ2-1, with D uncertain. This CDR3 has 14 residues. Germline CDR1 and CDR2: MNHEY and SMNVEV (reference sequence). With 5 bases removed from V and 4 bases from J, the gap between germline ends came to 12 bases.

This clone was counted only a few times. The CDR3 loop is CASSERVAGETQYF. The CDR3 DNA is TGTGCCAGCAGCGAAAGGGTTGCTGGGGAGACCCAGTACTTC. This chain connects TRBV7-9 to TRBJ2-5; D is unclear. V was trimmed by 5 bases and J by 5 bases, leaving 15 bases between them. Germline CDR1 reads SEHNR; CDR2 reads FQNEAQ (reference sequence). The CDR3 loop spans 14 amino acids.

The rearrangement joins TRBV5-1 to TRBJ1-4; possibly TRBD1 for D (6 bases). V lost 0 bases and J lost 8, with 11 bases in between. From germline, CDR1 is SGHRS and CDR2 YFSETQ. The CDR3 contains 14 residues. CDR3 bases: TGCGCCAGCAGCTTGGAGGGGGGGCGAGAAAAACTGTTTTTT. Its translation is CASSLEGGREKLFF.

This clone was detected a few times. The genes are TRBV9 and TRBJ2-2, with no clear D. V lost 0 bases and J 0 bases, leaving 9 bases between the germline ends. Germline V gene lookup returns CDR1 SGDLS and CDR2 YYNGEE. There are 16 residues in the CDR3. In DNA, the CDR3 is TGTGCCAGCAGCGTAGCACGGCAGCCGAACACCGGGGAGCTGTTTTTT. This gives the protein CASSVARQPNTGELFF.

This clone was detected a few times. The J gene is TRBJ2-7, the V gene TRBV19; TRBD2 matches 11 bases. Per the germline V gene, CDR1 is LNHDA and CDR2 is SQIVND (reference sequence). The CDR3 length is 15 residues. V lost 3 bases and J lost 4; bases outside the gene matches: 5. The CDR3 loop reads CASSISGTSGYEQYF. CDR3 coding DNA: TGTGCCAGTAGTATTTCCGGGACTAGCGGATACGAGCAGTACTTC.

This clone was seen more than once but under ten times. V and J are TRBV4-1 and TRBJ2-2; D call uncertain. V lost 2 bases, J lost 7 bases, and 11 bases lay in between. CDR3 length equals 14 residues. The germline V gene has CDR1 MGHRA and CDR2 YSYEKL. For the CDR3, the DNA is TGCGCCAGCAGCCAACCCATTGGAAGCGGGGAGCTGTTTTTT. This sequence encodes CASSQPIGSGELFF.

The rearrangement joins TRBV14 to TRBJ2-2; TRBD1 matches at 8 bases. V was clipped by 2 bases and J by 3 bases; unmatched bases: 8. The CDR3 length is 17 residues. In germline, CDR1 is SGHDN, CDR2 FVKESK. Here the CDR3 reads CASSQHQQGGDTGELFF. The CDR3 DNA reads TGTGCCAGCAGCCAACACCAACAGGGGGGAGACACCGGGGAGCTGTTTTTT.

The rearrangement uses TRBV14 and TRBJ2-5, with TRBD2 matching over 15 bases. The junction had 5 bases not matched to a gene; V was cut back by 5 bases and J by 4 bases. Germline V gene lookup returns CDR1 SGHDN and CDR2 FVKESK. This CDR3 has 16 amino acids. CDR3 in amino acids: CASSRTSGRAPETQYF. CDR3 sequence (DNA): TGTGCCAGCAGCAGGACTAGCGGGAGGGCCCCAGAGACCCAGTACTTC.

CDR3 loop: CASSSSSGIGGGELFF. The CDR3 DNA reads as TGTGCCAGCAGCTCCTCTAGCGGGATCGGAGGCGGGGAGCTGTTTTTT. This chain uses TRBV11-3 with TRBJ2-2; 9 bases fit TRBD2. Germline-derived CDR1 and CDR2 are SGHNT and YENEEA. J lost 7 bases, V lost 4 bases, and 10 bases had no gene match. This CDR3 is built from 16 residues.

This chain links TRBV6-5 with TRBJ1-5, with D possibly being TRBD1 (5 bases). CDR3 size: 14 residues. The V gene's germline CDR1 is MNHEY and CDR2 SVGAGI. The ends were cut back, 9 bases at V and 5 bases at J, with 17 bases in the middle. CDR3: CASIRDSRYQPQHF. CDR3 DNA: TGTGCCAGTATCAGGGATTCGAGATATCAGCCCCAGCATTTT.

This clone has only one observation. The chain is built from TRBV19 and TRBJ1-2, with D possibly being TRBD1 (6 bases). Trimming stripped 10 bases from V and 8 bases from J, with 29 bases between. Germline V CDR1 and CDR2: LNHDA, SQIVND (reference sequence). The CDR3 loop spans 16 amino acids. CDR3 residues: CATGSSGGRSLRGYTF. The DNA of the CDR3 is TGTGCCACAGGATCCAGCGGGGGGCGCTCACTTCGGGGCTACACCTTC.

The chain employs TRBV20-1 and TRBJ2-7; D remains ambiguous. V lost 3 bases and J lost 1, with 13 bases in between. This CDR3 has 14 amino acids. Germline assignment: CDR1 DFQATT and CDR2 SNEGSKA (reference sequence). CDR3 coding DNA: TGCAGTGCTAGTACCCATGGCGGTTCCTACGAGCAGTACTTC. Protein product: CSASTHGGSYEQYF.

The sample holds one count of this clone. The chain recombines TRBV19 with TRBJ1-1; TRBD1 matches at 7 bases. The ends lost 3 bases at V and 6 bases at J; junction bases unmatched: 13. The CDR3 is 16 amino acids. Germline assignment: CDR1 LNHDA and CDR2 SQIVND (reference sequence). The CDR3 loop reads CASSIPGRAGGAEAFF. The CDR3, as DNA: TGTGCCAGTAGTATTCCCGGTCGCGCAGGGGGGGCTGAAGCTTTCTTT.

J is TRBJ1-5 and V is TRBV19; 9 positions agree with TRBD1. The germline CDR1 and CDR2 sequences are LNHDA and SQIVND (reference sequence). This CDR3 has 15 residues. The junction had 5 bases not matched to a gene; V was cut back by 6 bases and J by 2 bases. The CDR3 DNA follows: TGTGCCAGTAGCCGGGACAGGGACCGCAATCAGCCCCAGCATTTT. Its protein product is CASSRDRDRNQPQHF.

This sequence joins TRBV15 and TRBJ2-1, with D possibly matching TRBD1 (6 bases). The CDR3 spans 15 residues. V was shortened by 4 bases and J by 3 bases, with 13 bases between the two germline ends. The germline V gene has CDR1 LNHNV and CDR2 YYDKDF (reference sequence). CDR3 region: CATSKSGVDYNEQFF. The CDR3 nucleotides are TGTGCCACCAGCAAGTCAGGGGTCGACTACAATGAGCAGTTCTTC.

This sequence joins TRBV5-1 and TRBJ1-5; D is unclear. V dropped 4 bases and J dropped 0 bases, with 14 bases sitting between them. The CDR3 contains 16 residues. Looked up from germline, CDR1 is SGHRS and CDR2 is YFSETQ. CDR3 protein: CASSLGPPYSNQPQHF. In nucleotides, the CDR3 is TGCGCCAGCAGCCTTGGCCCGCCTTATAGCAATCAGCCCCAGCATTTT.

The chain carries TRBV28 and TRBJ1-5, with D possibly being TRBD1 (6 bases). Trimming cost V 6 bases and J 4 bases, with 19 bases left between them. This CDR3 contains 16 residues. Germline V gene data show CDR1 as MDHEN and CDR2 as SYDVKM. The DNA for the CDR3 is TGTGCCAGCAGCCCAGGGGTCCCGGCTTGGAATCAGCCCCAGCATTTT. It is translated as CASSPGVPAWNQPQHF.

The V call is TRBV18, the J call TRBJ2-1; TRBD2 matches 8 bases. CDR1 KGHSH and CDR2 LQKENI come from the germline V gene. The CDR3 extends over 15 amino acids. J lost 8 bases, V lost 6 bases, and 12 bases had no gene match. The CDR3 DNA is TGTGCCAGCTCCCTCGGGTCAGCGGGAGCCGATGAGCAGTTCTTC. Translation gives CASSLGSAGADEQFF. The complete variable domain, with remaining parts taken from reference TRBV18 and TRBJ2-1, reads NAGVMQNPRHLVRRRGQEARLRCSPMKGHSHVYWYRQLPEEGLKFMVYLQKENIIDESGMPKERFSAEFPKEGPSILRIQQVVRGDSAAYFCASSLGSAGADEQFFGPGTRLTVL.

The sample holds one count of this clone. The gene calls are TRBV4-3 and TRBJ2-2; 11 positions match TRBD2. The junction had 6 bases not matched to a gene; V was cut back by 0 bases and J by 6 bases. Germline CDR1 reads LGHNA; CDR2 reads YSLEER. The CDR3 is 17 amino acids. As DNA, the CDR3 is TGCGCCAGCAGCCAAGACACTAGCGGGAGATCGTCCGGGGAGCTGTTTTTT. Its translation: CASSQDTSGRSSGELFF.

V usage is TRBV4-1 and J usage is TRBJ1-3; D is uncertain. Germline values: CDR1 MGHRA, CDR2 YSYEKL. The CDR3 consists of 16 residues. The ends were cut back, 2 bases at V and 0 bases at J, with 11 bases in the middle. For the CDR3, the DNA is TGCGCCAGCAGCCAATCTGAGACCCGCTCTGGAAACACCATATATTTT. Protein product: CASSQSETRSGNTIYF.

The CDR3 spells CAIRGDRAHEQYF. CDR3 DNA sequence: TGTGCCATCAGAGGGGACAGAGCGCACGAGCAGTACTTC. The J gene is TRBJ2-7, the V gene TRBV10-3; 7 bases line up with TRBD1. Germline assignment: CDR1 ENHRY and CDR2 SYGVKD. V lost 6 bases and J lost 5; bases outside the gene matches: 7. The CDR3 spans 13 residues.

The CDR3 spells CASSRRVSGANVLTF. The DNA for the CDR3 is TGTGCCAGCTCACGCAGGGTGTCTGGGGCCAACGTCCTGACTTTC. This chain connects TRBV18 to TRBJ2-6; possible D gene TRBD1, 5 bases. The CDR3 has 15 residues. From germline, CDR1 is KGHSH and CDR2 LQKENI. V lost 4 bases and J lost 1, with 8 bases in between.

The chain links TRBV5-1 to TRBJ1-5, with 8 bases that match TRBD1. Germline V gene sequence: CDR1 SGHRS, CDR2 YFSETQ. This CDR3 has 15 amino acids. The J segment lost 7 bases and the V segment lost 4 bases, leaving 10 bases of the junction unmatched. CDR3 coding DNA: TGCGCCAGCAGCATGGGGACAGGAAGGGGACAGCCCCAGCATTTT. This gives the protein CASSMGTGRGQPQHF. Together with reference TRBV5-1 and TRBJ1-5, the CDR3 gives the full variable domain: KAGVTQTPRYLIKTRGQQVTLSCSPISGHRSVSWYQQTPGQGLQFLFEYFSETQRNKGNFPGRFSGRQFSNSRSEMNVSTLELGDSALYLCASSMGTGRGQPQHFGDGTRLSIL.

The V gene is TRBV29-1, the J gene TRBJ1-5, with D possibly TRBD1 on 5 matching bases. CDR3 size: 14 residues. Germline CDR1 is SQVTM and CDR2 is ANQGSEA. V lost 4 bases and J lost 6, with 16 bases in between. The CDR3 coding sequence is TGCAGCGTTGCGGTCGGGGGTGTGGCTCAGCCCCAGCATTTT. Encoded protein: CSVAVGGVAQPQHF.

The V call is TRBV9, the J call TRBJ2-1; a possible D gene is TRBD2 (6 bases). The ends were cut back, 0 bases at V and 8 bases at J, with 15 bases in the middle. In germline, CDR1 is SGDLS, CDR2 YYNGEE. The CDR3 length is 15 residues. The CDR3 sequence is CASSVAAHWGDEQFF. CDR3 bases: TGTGCCAGCAGCGTAGCCGCCCATTGGGGGGATGAGCAGTTCTTC.

V is TRBV6-6 and J is TRBJ2-1; no definite D call. V lost 5 bases and J lost 8, with 10 bases in between. Germline CDR1 and CDR2: MNHNY and SVGAGI (reference sequence). The CDR3 length is 12 residues. The CDR3 loop reads CASSPRVDEQFF. Here the CDR3 DNA reads TGTGCCAGCAGTCCACGGGTGGATGAGCAGTTCTTC.

The genes are TRBV10-2 and TRBJ2-3; 9 nucleotides align to TRBD1. CDR1 and CDR2 from the germline V gene are WSHSY and SAAADI. The junction had 10 bases not matched to a gene; V was cut back by 6 bases and J by 3 bases. The CDR3 has 16 residues. The CDR3 coding sequence is TGCGCCAGCAGAGCGCACCGGGACAGGGAGACAGATACGCAGTATTTT. The encoded protein is CASRAHRDRETDTQYF.